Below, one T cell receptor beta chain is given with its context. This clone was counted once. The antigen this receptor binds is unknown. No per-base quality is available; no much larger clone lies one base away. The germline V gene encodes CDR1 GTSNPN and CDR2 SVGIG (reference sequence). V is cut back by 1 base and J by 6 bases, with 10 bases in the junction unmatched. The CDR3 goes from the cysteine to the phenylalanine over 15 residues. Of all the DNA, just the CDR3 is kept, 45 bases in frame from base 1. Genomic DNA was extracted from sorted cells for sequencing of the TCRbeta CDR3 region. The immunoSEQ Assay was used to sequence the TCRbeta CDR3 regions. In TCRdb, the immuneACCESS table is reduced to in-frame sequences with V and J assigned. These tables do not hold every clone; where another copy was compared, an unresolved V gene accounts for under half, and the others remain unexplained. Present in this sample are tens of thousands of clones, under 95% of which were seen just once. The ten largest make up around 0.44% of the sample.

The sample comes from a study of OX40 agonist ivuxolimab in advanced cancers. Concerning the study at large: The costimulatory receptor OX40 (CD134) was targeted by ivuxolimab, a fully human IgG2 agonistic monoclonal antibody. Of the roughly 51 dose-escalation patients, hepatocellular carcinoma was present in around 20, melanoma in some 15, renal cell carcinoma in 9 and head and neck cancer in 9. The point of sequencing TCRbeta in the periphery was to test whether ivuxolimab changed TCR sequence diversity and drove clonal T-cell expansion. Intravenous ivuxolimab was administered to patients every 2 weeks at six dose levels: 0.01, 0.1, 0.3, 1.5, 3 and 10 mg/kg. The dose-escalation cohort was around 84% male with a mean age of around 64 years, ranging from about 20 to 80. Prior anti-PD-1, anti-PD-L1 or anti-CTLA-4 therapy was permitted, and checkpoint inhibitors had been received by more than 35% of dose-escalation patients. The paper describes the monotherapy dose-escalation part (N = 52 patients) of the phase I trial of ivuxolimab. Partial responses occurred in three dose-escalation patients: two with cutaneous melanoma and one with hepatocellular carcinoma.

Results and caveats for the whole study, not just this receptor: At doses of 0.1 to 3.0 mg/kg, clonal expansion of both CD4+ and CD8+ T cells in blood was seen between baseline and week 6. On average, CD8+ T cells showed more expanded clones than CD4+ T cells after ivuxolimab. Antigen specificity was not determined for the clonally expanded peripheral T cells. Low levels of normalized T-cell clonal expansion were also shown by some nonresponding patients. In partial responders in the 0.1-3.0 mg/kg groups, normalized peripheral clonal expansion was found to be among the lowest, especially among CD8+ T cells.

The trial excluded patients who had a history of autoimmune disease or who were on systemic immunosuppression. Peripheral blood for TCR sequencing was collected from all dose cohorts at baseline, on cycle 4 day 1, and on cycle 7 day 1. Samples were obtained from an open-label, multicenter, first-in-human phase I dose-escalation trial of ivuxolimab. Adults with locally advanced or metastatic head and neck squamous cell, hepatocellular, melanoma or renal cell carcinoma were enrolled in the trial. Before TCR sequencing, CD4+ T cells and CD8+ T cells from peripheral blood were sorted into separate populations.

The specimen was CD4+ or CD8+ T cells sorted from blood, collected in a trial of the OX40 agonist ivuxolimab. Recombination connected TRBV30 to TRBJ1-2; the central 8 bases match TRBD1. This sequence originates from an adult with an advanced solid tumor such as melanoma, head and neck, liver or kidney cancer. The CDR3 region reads CAWSAAPGTGDGYTF. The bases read TGTGCCTGGAGTGCTGCCCCCGGGACAGGTGATGGCTACACCTTC.